The source of this T cell receptor beta chain is a study of a mutant IDH1 vaccine in newly diagnosed glioma. Background on the study: Patients got their first vaccination 4-6 weeks after radiotherapy alone, or with temozolomide cycles. Before enrollment, the patients had been treated with radiotherapy alone, temozolomide alone, or both together. Most of them had received both.

TCRdb keeps only in-frame clones here, not all; method: immunoSEQ multiplex PCR. The top ten clones hold approximately 1.5% of a sample with about 42,000 clones, 70% to 90% of them seen once. Sample time point: week 5, during vaccination. Each dose delivered 300 ug of mutant IDH1 20-mer peptide subcutaneously with imiquimod. On this clone itself: Antigen specificity is unknown.

V shed 6 bases, J shed 7 bases, and the junction held 11 bases outside the gene matches. Germline lookup yields CDR1 MNHEY and CDR2 SMNVEV (reference sequence). The CDR3 is 16 amino acids. The V call is TRBV27, the J call TRBJ1-5; TRBD1 aligns across 11 bases. This receptor was taken from a man between 40 and 49 years old with glioma. The material sequenced was PBMCs, taken from a glioma patient whose treatment included an IDH1 peptide vaccine. CDR3 protein: CASRWTGGMTNQPQHF. The CDR3 DNA is TGTGCCAGCAGATGGACAGGGGGCATGACGAACCAGCCCCAGCATTTT.